This TCR beta chain was recovered during a study of tumor-infiltrating lymphocytes in primary liver carcinoma. The CDR3 sequence is 17 residues long. Germline loops: CDR1 SGHAT, CDR2 FQNNGV. Researchers generated TCR beta cDNA from about 460 ng of total RNA, relying on a constant-region primer. Three nested multiplex PCR rounds of slightly modified ARM-PCR generated TCR beta libraries. Use of TRBV1-TRBV30 forward primers with a C-beta reverse primer characterized the first two PCR rounds, which lasted about 10 cycles each. MiXCR, applied by TCRdb to the multiplex PCR reads, yields one record per CDR3 protein. Among fewer than 400,000 distinct CDR3 sequences listed, 65% were seen once. Unsorted whole blood yielded blood RNA, and germline DNA was extracted as well.

The chain recombines TRBV11-2 with TRBJ2-5; 7 bases fit TRBD2. This clonotype originated in a middle-aged man with primary liver carcinoma and hepatitis B virus infection. Sequences were obtained from peripheral blood. The CDR3 loop is CVGSLGGGGPLLETQYF. The CDR3 DNA is TGTGTCGGCAGCTTAGGCGGGGGAGGTCCCTTGCTAGAGACCCAGTACTTC. The full variable domain, completed using reference TRBV11-2 and TRBJ2-5, is EAGVAQSPRYKIIEKRQSVAFWCNPISGHATLYWYQQILGQGPKLLIQFQNNGVVDDSQLPKDRFSAERLKGVDSTLKIQPAKLEDSAVYLCVGSLGGGGPLLETQYFGPGTRLLVL.